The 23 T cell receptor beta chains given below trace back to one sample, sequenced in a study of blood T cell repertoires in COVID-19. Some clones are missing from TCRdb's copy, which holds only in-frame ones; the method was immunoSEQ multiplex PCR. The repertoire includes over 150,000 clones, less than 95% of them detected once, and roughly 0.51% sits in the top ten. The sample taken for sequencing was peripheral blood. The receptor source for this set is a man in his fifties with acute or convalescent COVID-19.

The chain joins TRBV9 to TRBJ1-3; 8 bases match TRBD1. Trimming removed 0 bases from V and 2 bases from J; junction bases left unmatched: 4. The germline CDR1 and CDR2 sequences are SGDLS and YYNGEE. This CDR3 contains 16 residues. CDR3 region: CASSVGAGGAGNTIYF. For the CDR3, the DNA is TGTGCCAGCAGCGTAGGCGCAGGGGGCGCTGGAAACACCATATATTTT.

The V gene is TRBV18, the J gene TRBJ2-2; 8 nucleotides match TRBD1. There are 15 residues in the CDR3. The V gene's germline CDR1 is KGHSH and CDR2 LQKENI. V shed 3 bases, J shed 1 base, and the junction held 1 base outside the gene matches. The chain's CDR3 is CASSPGTGNTGELFF. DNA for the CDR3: TGTGCCAGCTCACCTGGGACAGGGAACACCGGGGAGCTGTTTTTT.

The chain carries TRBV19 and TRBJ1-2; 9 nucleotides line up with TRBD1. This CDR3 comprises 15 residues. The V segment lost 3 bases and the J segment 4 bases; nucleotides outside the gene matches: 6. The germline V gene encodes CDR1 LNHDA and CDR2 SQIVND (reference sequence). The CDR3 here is CASSILQGAGYGYTF. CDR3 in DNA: TGTGCCAGTAGTATCCTACAGGGGGCCGGCTATGGCTACACCTTC.

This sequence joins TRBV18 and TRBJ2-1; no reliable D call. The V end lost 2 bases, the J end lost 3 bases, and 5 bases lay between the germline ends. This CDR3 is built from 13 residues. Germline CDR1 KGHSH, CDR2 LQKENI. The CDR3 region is CASSPSVYNEQFF. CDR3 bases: TGTGCCAGCTCACCATCAGTCTACAATGAGCAGTTCTTC.

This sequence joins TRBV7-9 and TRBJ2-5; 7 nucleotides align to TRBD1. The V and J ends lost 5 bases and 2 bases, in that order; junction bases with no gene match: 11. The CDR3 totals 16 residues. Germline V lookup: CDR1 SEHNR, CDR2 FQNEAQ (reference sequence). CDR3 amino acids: CASSPTGRTGQETQYF. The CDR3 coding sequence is TGTGCCAGCAGCCCCACAGGTCGGACAGGACAAGAGACCCAGTACTTC.

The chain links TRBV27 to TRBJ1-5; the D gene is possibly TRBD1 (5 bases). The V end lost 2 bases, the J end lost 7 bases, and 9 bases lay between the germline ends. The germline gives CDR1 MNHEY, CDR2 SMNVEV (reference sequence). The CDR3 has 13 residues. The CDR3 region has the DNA TGTGCCAGCAGTTTACAGGGCACCCAGCCCCAGCATTTT. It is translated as CASSLQGTQPQHF.

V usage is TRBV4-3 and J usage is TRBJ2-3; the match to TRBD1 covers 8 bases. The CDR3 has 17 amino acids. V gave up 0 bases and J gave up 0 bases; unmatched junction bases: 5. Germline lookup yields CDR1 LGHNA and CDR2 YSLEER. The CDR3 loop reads CASSQDRTGLSTDTQYF. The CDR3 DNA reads TGCGCCAGCAGCCAAGATCGGACAGGGCTGAGCACAGATACGCAGTATTTT.

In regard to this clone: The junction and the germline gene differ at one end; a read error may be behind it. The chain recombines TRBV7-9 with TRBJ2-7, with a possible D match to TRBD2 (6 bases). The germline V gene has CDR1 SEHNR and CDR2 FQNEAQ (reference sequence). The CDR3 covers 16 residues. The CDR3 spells CASSPPPPGRSFEQYF. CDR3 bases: TGTGCCAGCAGCCCACCCCCCCCAGGGAGGTCCTTCGAGCAGTACTTC.

The CDR3 spells CASSWEQGSHYGYTF. As DNA, the CDR3 is TGCGCCAGCAGCTGGGAACAGGGTTCTCACTATGGCTACACCTTC. J is TRBJ1-2 and V is TRBV5-1, with TRBD1 as a possible D gene (6 bases). The CDR3 spans 15 residues. V shed 3 bases and J shed 3 bases, with 15 bases lying between them. The germline V gene encodes CDR1 SGHRS and CDR2 YFSETQ.

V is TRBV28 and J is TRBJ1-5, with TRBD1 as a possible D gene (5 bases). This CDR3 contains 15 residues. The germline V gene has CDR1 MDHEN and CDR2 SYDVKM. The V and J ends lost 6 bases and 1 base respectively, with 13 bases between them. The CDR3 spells CASRPPDTSNQPQHF. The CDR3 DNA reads TGTGCCAGCAGGCCCCCGGACACGAGCAATCAGCCCCAGCATTTT.

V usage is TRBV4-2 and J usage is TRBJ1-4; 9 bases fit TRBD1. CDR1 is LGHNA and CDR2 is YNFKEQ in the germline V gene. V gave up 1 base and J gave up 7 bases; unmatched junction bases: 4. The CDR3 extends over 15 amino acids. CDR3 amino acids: CASSQGTGVAEKLFF. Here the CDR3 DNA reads TGTGCCAGCAGCCAAGGGACAGGGGTCGCTGAAAAACTGTTTTTT.

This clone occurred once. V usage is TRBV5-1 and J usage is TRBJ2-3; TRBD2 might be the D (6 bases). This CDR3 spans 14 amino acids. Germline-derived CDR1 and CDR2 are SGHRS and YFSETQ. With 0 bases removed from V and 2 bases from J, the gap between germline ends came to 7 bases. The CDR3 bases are TGCGCCAGCAGCTTGGGGGGGGACACAGATACGCAGTATTTT. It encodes CASSLGGDTDTQYF. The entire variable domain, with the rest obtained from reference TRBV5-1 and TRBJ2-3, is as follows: KAGVTQTPRYLIKTRGQQVTLSCSPISGHRSVSWYQQTPGQGLQFLFEYFSETQRNKGNFPGRFSGRQFSNSRSEMNVSTLELGDSALYLCASSLGGDTDTQYFGPGTRLTVL.

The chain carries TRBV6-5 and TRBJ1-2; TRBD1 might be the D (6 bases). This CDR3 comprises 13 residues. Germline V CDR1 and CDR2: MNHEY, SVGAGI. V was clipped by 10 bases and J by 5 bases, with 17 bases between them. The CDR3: CATSPGQLYGYTF. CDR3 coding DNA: TGTGCCACCTCACCCGGACAGCTTTATGGCTACACCTTC.

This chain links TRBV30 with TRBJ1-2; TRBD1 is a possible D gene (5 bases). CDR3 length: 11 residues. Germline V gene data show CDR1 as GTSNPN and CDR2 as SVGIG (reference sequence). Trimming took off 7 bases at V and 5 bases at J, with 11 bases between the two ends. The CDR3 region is CAYDKGYGYTF. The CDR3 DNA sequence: TGTGCCTACGATAAGGGGTATGGCTACACCTTC.

The CDR3 spells CASSSLAGGETQYF. The CDR3, as DNA: TGTGCCAGCAGCTCCCTAGCGGGGGGTGAGACCCAGTACTTC. The chain couples TRBV5-6 to TRBJ2-5, with 11 bases lining up with TRBD2. In germline, CDR1 is SGHDT, CDR2 YYEEEE. CDR3 length: 14 residues. V lost 3 bases to trimming and J lost 5 bases; unmatched junction nucleotides: 3.

The CDR3 coding sequence is TGTGCCAGCAGTCCCCCACCCGGGACTTCGAACACCGGGGAGCTGTTTTTT. As protein: CASSPPPGTSNTGELFF. The gene calls are TRBV27 and TRBJ2-2, with a possible D match to TRBD2 (6 bases). V lost 5 bases to trimming and J lost 0 bases, with 16 bases between them. Germline loops: CDR1 MNHEY, CDR2 SMNVEV (reference sequence). CDR3 length equals 17 residues.

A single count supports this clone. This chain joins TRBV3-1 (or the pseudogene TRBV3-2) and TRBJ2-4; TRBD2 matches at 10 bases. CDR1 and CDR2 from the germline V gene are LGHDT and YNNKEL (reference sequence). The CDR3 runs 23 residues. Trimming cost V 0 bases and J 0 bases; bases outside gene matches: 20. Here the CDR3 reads CASSQDAVRGQTSGELAKNIQYF. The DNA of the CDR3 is TGTGCCAGCAGCCAAGACGCGGTCAGGGGGCAAACTAGCGGGGAGCTAGCCAAAAACATTCAGTACTTC.

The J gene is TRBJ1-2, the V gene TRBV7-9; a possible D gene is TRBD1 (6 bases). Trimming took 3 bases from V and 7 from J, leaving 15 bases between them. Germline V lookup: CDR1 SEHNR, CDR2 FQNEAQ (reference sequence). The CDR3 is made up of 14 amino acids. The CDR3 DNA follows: TGTGCCAGCAGCTTGCTACAGGGTTATGGTGGCTACACCTTC. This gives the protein CASSLLQGYGGYTF. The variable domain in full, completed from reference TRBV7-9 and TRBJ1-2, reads DTGVSQNPRHKITKRGQNVTFRCDPISEHNRLYWYRQTLGQGPEFLTYFQNEAQLEKSRLLSDRFSAERPKGSFSTLEIQRTEQGDSAMYLCASSLLQGYGGYTFGSGTRLTVV.

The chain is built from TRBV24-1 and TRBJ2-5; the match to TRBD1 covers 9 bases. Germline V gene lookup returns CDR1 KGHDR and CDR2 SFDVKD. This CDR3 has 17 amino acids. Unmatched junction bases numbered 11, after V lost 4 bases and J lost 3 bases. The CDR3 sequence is CATSDLGQGSLKETQYF. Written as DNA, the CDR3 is TGTGCCACCAGTGACTTAGGACAGGGGAGTTTAAAAGAGACCCAGTACTTC.

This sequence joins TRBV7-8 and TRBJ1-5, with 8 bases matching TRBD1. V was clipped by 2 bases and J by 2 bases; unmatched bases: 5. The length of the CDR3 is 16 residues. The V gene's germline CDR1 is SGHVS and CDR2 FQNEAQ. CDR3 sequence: CASSLQGARGNQPQHF. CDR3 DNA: TGTGCCAGCAGCTTACAGGGGGCCCGAGGCAATCAGCCCCAGCATTTT.

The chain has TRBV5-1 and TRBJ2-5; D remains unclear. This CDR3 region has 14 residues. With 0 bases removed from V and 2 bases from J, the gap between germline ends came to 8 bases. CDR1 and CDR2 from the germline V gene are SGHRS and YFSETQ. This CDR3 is CASSLVPLQETQYF. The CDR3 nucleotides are TGCGCCAGCAGCTTGGTTCCTTTACAAGAGACCCAGTACTTC. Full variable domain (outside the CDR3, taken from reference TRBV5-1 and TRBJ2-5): KAGVTQTPRYLIKTRGQQVTLSCSPISGHRSVSWYQQTPGQGLQFLFEYFSETQRNKGNFPGRFSGRQFSNSRSEMNVSTLELGDSALYLCASSLVPLQETQYFGPGTRLLVL.

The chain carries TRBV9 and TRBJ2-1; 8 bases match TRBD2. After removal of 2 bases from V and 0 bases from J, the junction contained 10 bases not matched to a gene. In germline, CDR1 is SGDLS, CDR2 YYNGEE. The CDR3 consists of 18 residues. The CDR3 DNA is TGTGCCAGCAGCGTGCATGCGGGAGGCCCTAGCTCCTACAATGAGCAGTTCTTC. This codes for CASSVHAGGPSSYNEQFF.

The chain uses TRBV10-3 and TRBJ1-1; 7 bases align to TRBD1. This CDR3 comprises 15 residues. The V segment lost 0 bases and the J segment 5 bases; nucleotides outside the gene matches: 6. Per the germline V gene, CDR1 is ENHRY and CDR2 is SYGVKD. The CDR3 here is CAISESETGNTEAFF. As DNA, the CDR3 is TGTGCCATCAGTGAGTCGGAGACAGGGAATACTGAAGCTTTCTTT.